In this sample, the clone carrying this T cell receptor (beta chain) turned up a few times. Distinct nucleotide sequences in the sample also encode this CDR3. Generated by immunoSEQ multiplex PCR, the TCRdb table keeps only in-frame clones and is missing some. This sample has approximately 220,000 clones, with 80% to 90% found just once. Self-reported history from a screening survey and questionnaire set each donor's cohort. The sample originates from a study of blood T cell repertoires in COVID-19. Study details: The analysed material was cDNA or gDNA that came from T cells, B-cell-depleted T cells, or PBMCs.

Germline V gene data show CDR1 as SGHRS and CDR2 as YFSETQ. The CDR3 runs to 14 residues. After removal of 3 bases from V and 2 bases from J, the junction contained 2 bases not matched to a gene. This TCR was sampled from a woman aged 25 to 39 with acute COVID-19. This sequence joins TRBV5-1 and TRBJ2-7; 10 bases are a match to TRBD1. Sample: PBMCs or T cells enriched from blood (not recorded which). CDR3 in DNA: TGCGCCAGCAGCTCCGGGACAGGGGCCTACGAGCAGTACTTC. This gives the protein CASSSGTGAYEQYF.